Listed below are T cell receptor beta chains from one sample, sequenced in a study of cytotoxic CD8 clonotypes in ibrutinib-treated CLL. Measured with immunoSEQ multiplex PCR; TCRdb has only the in-frame clones, and not every one. The repertoire has about 76,000 clones, over 80% of them found once; the top ten carry about 40%. Sequenced material: PBMCs, taken after 24 months of ibrutinib treatment. The receptors derive from a human donor with chronic lymphocytic leukemia. Both conserved end residues are part of each CDR3. D genes are given only for firm matches. The size field is filled for only some rows; it gives once, few, many or a size class.

V gene	D gene	J gene	clone size	CDR3 DNA	CDR3 protein
TRBV7-3	TRBD2	TRBJ2-7	.	TGTGCCAGCAGCCCACCGGGGGGCTACGAGCAGTACTTC	CASSPPGGYEQYF
TRBV5-1	.	TRBJ1-4	few	TGCGCCAGCAGCTTGGCCGGCAGGCGGGAAAAACTGTTTTTT	CASSLAGRREKLFF
TRBV28	TRBD1	TRBJ1-2	.	TGTGCCAGCAGTCCGGGACAGGGAAGAGGCTACACCTTC	CASSPGQGRGYTF
TRBV9	TRBD2	TRBJ2-3	.	TGTGCCAGCAGCGCTAGCGGGAGTGAAGATACGCAGTATTTT	CASSASGSEDTQYF
TRBV7-6	.	TRBJ2-2	.	TGTGCCAGCAGCTTAGGCGTAGGGGGCGGGAAAAGCACCGGGGAGCTGTTTTTT	CASSLGVGGGKSTGELFF
TRBV30	TRBD1	TRBJ1-5	.	TGTGCCTGGAGACCCGGACAGGGCAATCAGCCCCAGCATTTT	CAWRPGQGNQPQHF
TRBV7-7	.	TRBJ1-5	.	TGTGCCAGCAGCTTAGGGGGGCAGGGCAATCAGCCCCAGCATTTT	CASSLGGQGNQPQHF
TRBV5-1	.	TRBJ1-3	once	TGCGCCAGCAGAGGGAGCTCTGGAAACACCATATATTTT	CASRGSSGNTIYF
TRBV2	.	TRBJ2-1	.	TGTGCCAGCAGATGGCGGGACTCCTACAATGAGCAGTTCTTC	CASRWRDSYNEQFF
TRBV6-5	.	TRBJ2-7	.	TGTGCCAGCAGCCGCAGGGGGGGCTCCTACGAGCAGTACTTC	CASSRRGGSYEQYF
TRBV7-2	TRBD2	TRBJ2-3	.	TGTGCCAGCGGCGGGGGGCTAGCGGGATATGATACGCAGTATTTT	CASGGGLAGYDTQYF
TRBV7-2	TRBD2	TRBJ2-1	few	TGTGCCAGCAGCACTAGCGGGAGTATCTTCAATGAGCAGTTCTTC	CASSTSGSIFNEQFF
TRBV7-6	.	TRBJ2-2	many	TGTGCCAGCAGCTTAGGGAGCCTGGACACCGGGGAGCTGTTTTTT	CASSLGSLDTGELFF
TRBV6-6	.	TRBJ2-7	.	TGTGCCAGCAGTTCCTCCCGAGGGAGCGAGCAGTACTTC	CASSSSRGSEQYF
TRBV28	TRBD2	TRBJ2-1	.	TGTGCCAGCAGTTTGACTAGCTCGACCTACAATGAGCAGTTCTTC	CASSLTSSTYNEQFF
TRBV10-2	TRBD2	TRBJ2-7	.	TGCGCCAGCAGTGATACCCGGCCTAGCGGGAGGGCTTGGCAGTACTTC	CASSDTRPSGRAWQYF
TRBV11-2	.	TRBJ1-1	.	TGTGCCAGCAGCCCCACAGGTCCCAGGGACACTGAAGCTTTCTTT	CASSPTGPRDTEAFF
TRBV21-1	.	TRBJ2-7	.	TGTGCCAGCCAGTTTGGTTTGGGGGGCTATTCCTACGAGCAGTACTTC	CASQFGLGGYSYEQYF
TRBV5-6	TRBD1	TRBJ1-3	.	TGTGCCAGCAGCCCCGGGACAGGGATGAACACCATATATTTT	CASSPGTGMNTIYF
TRBV2	.	TRBJ1-5	.	TGTGCCAGCAGTGAAGGGGAAAGCAATCAGCCCCAGCATTTT	CASSEGESNQPQHF
TRBV5-5	TRBD1	TRBJ1-1	.	TGTGCCAGCAGCCAAGTAGTAAGGACAGGCGCCACTGAAGCTTTCTTT	CASSQVVRTGATEAFF
TRBV7-2	.	TRBJ2-1	.	TGTGCCAGCAGCACACTAGCAGCCAGCTCCTACAATGAGCAGTTCTTC	CASSTLAASSYNEQFF
TRBV2	.	TRBJ2-2	.	TGTGCCAGTACGGAGGGATACACCGGGGAGCTGTTTTTT	CASTEGYTGELFF
TRBV5-1	.	TRBJ2-5	.	TGCGCCAGCAGCTTGGCCGGGGCTCGGGAGACCCAGTACTTC	CASSLAGARETQYF
TRBV9	TRBD2	TRBJ2-2	.	TGTGCCAGCAGCCCCGGACTAGCGAAAACCGGGGAGCTGTTTTTT	CASSPGLAKTGELFF
TRBV29-1	.	TRBJ2-1	.	TGCAGCGTTGATTCGGCCAGAAGCTCCTACAATGAGCAGTTCTTC	CSVDSARSSYNEQFF
TRBV14	.	TRBJ2-3	.	TGTGCCAGCAGCCCAAGGCGTTCGGCAGATACGCAGTATTTT	CASSPRRSADTQYF
TRBV7-3	.	TRBJ1-1	once	TGTGCCAGCAGCTTAGTCGAGAACACTGAAGCTTTCTTT	CASSLVENTEAFF
TRBV7-9	.	TRBJ1-5	.	TGTGCCAGCAGCGAAGAGGGTCAGCCCCAGCATTTT	CASSEEGQPQHF
TRBV28	.	TRBJ1-2	.	TGTGCCAGCAGTTTATGGTTAGGACCCGAGCATGGCTACACCTTC	CASSLWLGPEHGYTF
TRBV4-3	TRBD1	TRBJ2-7	.	TGCGCCAGCAGCCAACGGACAGGGGACACCTACGAGCAGTACTTC	CASSQRTGDTYEQYF
TRBV30	.	TRBJ2-2	.	TGTGCCTGGAGTGTACGTGGGAACACCGGGGAGCTGTTTTTT	CAWSVRGNTGELFF
TRBV6-6	.	TRBJ2-6	.	TGTGCCAGCAGTTACTCTCCGGGGGCTGGGGCCAACGTCCTGACTTTC	CASSYSPGAGANVLTF
TRBV6-5	TRBD1	TRBJ1-2	.	TGTGCCAGCAGCTCGGACAGGGGCTTGATCTACACCTTC	CASSSDRGLIYTF
TRBV4-2	TRBD2	TRBJ2-7	.	TGTGCCAGCAGCCAAGAGGTTGCGGGAGGGCCCTACGAGCAGTACTTC	CASSQEVAGGPYEQYF
TRBV6-5	.	TRBJ2-6	.	TGTGCCAGCAGTTACTCAAACTCTGGGGCCAACGTCCTGACTTTC	CASSYSNSGANVLTF
TRBV25-1	TRBD1	TRBJ2-5	.	TGTGCCAGCAGTGGGATCGGACAGGGGACCAAAGAGACCCAGTACTTC	CASSGIGQGTKETQYF
TRBV28	.	TRBJ2-2	.	TGTGCCAGCAGTCCGGACAGCTTGAACACCGGGGAGCTGTTTTTT	CASSPDSLNTGELFF
TRBV6-5	TRBD1	TRBJ1-1	.	TGTGCCAGCAGGGGACAGCCGAACACTGAAGCTTTCTTT	CASRGQPNTEAFF
TRBV5-1	.	TRBJ1-1	.	TGCGCCAGCAGCTTGGACGTGGCCACTGAAGCTTTCTTT	CASSLDVATEAFF
TRBV18	TRBD1	TRBJ2-6	.	TGTGCCAGCTCCTCCGGGACAGGGACCTCTGGGGCCAACGTCCTGACTTTC	CASSSGTGTSGANVLTF
TRBV28	.	TRBJ2-3	.	TGTGCCAGCTTTGGTAGCAGAGGTGGACATACGCAGTATTTT	CASFGSRGGHTQYF
TRBV7-2	.	TRBJ1-4	.	TGTGCCAGCAGCTTAGTAGGGACCGCTCAGTCTAATGAAAAACTGTTTTTT	CASSLVGTAQSNEKLFF
TRBV10-2	.	TRBJ1-3	.	TGCGCCAGCAGTGAAGTCCGCCTCCCCAACACTGGAAACACCATATATTTT	CASSEVRLPNTGNTIYF
TRBV4-2	.	TRBJ2-3	once	TGTGCCAGCAGCCAAGAGGGGAGAGGCAGCACCGATACGCAGTATTTT	CASSQEGRGSTDTQYF
TRBV29-1	TRBD1	TRBJ2-4	.	TGCAGCGTTGAAGAGTGGGACAGGGAACTAGCCAAAAACATTCAGTACTTC	CSVEEWDRELAKNIQYF
TRBV7-2	TRBD1	TRBJ2-1	few	TGTGCCAGCAGCTTAACAGGGGACAATGAGCAGTTCTTC	CASSLTGDNEQFF
TRBV10-3	.	TRBJ2-7	.	TGTGCCATCGCCCCCGGGAACACTGACGAGCAGTACTTC	CAIAPGNTDEQYF
TRBV27	.	TRBJ2-6	.	TGTGCCAGCAGTTTATTCGGCTTGGACTTGGCCTCTGGGGCCAACGTCCTGACTTTC	CASSLFGLDLASGANVLTF
TRBV10-2	.	TRBJ2-1	.	TGCGCCAGCAGAGACAGTTACAATGAGCAGTTCTTC	CASRDSYNEQFF